The present entry profiles one T cell receptor beta chain with its context. Its cognate antigen has yet to be identified. Base qualities are missing; no much larger clone stands one base away. The receptor library was made with PCR. DNA from cultured CD4+ T cells was subjected to TCR sequencing with the Oncomine TCR Beta short-read assay at the Johns Hopkins FTIC core. The QIAamp micro DNA kit was used to extract genomic DNA from the cultured CD4+ T cells. Oncomine TCR Beta libraries made from cultured CD4+ T cells were pooled using unique dual indexes and sequenced on an Illumina iSeq 100. The study's own analysis went as follows. Non-productive sequences were filtered out, and CDR3s that did not start with C, did not end with F or W, or were shorter than 7 amino acids were discarded. The MANAFEST web application identified antigen-specific clonotypes by comparing peptide-stimulated wells against reference wells and other culture wells. Positive clones required FDR below 0.05, an odds ratio above 5, and productive frequency above 0.1% in at least two of three replicate wells. Cross-reactive clonotypes were defined as significantly expanded in both SARS-CoV-2 spike wells and at least one common cold coronavirus spike condition. Similarity between CDR3 sequences was evaluated in R version 3.6.1 using Levenshtein distances (stringdist) and unrooted phylogenetic trees (ape). TCRdb passed the public sequencing reads through fastp at Q25 and MiXCR, retaining productive beta sequences. Rows with one shared CDR3 protein collapse into an entry with the most common genes and DNA. These V and J calls derive from TCRdb rather than the authors' analysis. The sample data list around 6,400 distinct CDR3 sequences, and over 70% of these were observed just once. Of the sample, approximately 18% is held by the ten largest clones.

The treatment or condition label of this sample denotes: approximately nine-day PBMC culture with coronavirus spike peptide pools or control peptides (ViraFEST assay). The study used the ViraFEST assay, which expanded antigen-specific T cells with peptide pools and then identified expanded clonotypes by TCR sequencing. The convalescent patients' positive SARS-CoV-2 PCR tests fell between March and December 2020, which was before the Alpha, Beta and Delta variants emerged in the United States. Each well held 2.1 million or so PBMCs cultured in IMDM containing around 5.1% human AB serum and roughly 10 IU/ml IL-2, with about 10 ug/ml peptide pools added. Half of the culture medium was replaced with fresh IL-2-containing medium on days 3 and 7. After about 10 days of culture, CD4+ T cells were isolated by negative selection using the EasySep CD4+ T cell isolation kit. Ficoll-Paque Plus gradient centrifugation was used to isolate PBMCs from whole blood, and the isolated PBMCs were then either used fresh or cryopreserved at -140C. In general, triplicate wells were set up for every culture condition.

The data were obtained in a study of vaccination and CD4 T cells after COVID-19 (dated by TCRdb to between 2021 and 2024). For the study in its entirety: Convalescent patients had a positive SARS-CoV-2 result on nasal swab PCR, and of these patients, nine had mild disease and one had severe disease. In 10 COVID-19 convalescent patients and 4 infection-naive healthy vaccine recipients, the spike-specific CD4+ TCR repertoire before mRNA vaccination was compared with the repertoire after mRNA vaccination. The time from the second vaccine dose to post-vaccine blood sampling had a median of roughly 79 days and ranged from roughly 12 to 250 days. The convalescent cohort comprised six males and four females, including two Hispanic individuals, seven Caucasians, two Asians and one multiracial person. The cultures were stimulated with overlapping spike peptide pools from SARS-CoV-2 and from the common cold coronaviruses HCoV-NL63, HCoV-OC43 and HCoV-229E. Two doses of either the Pfizer-BioNTech BNT162b2 vaccine (n=8) or the Moderna mRNA-1273 vaccine (n=2) were administered to participants. Control cultures used a CEFX viral epitope pool as positive control, an HIV-1 Nef peptide pool as negative control, or no peptide. Post-COVID blood samples were collected from convalescent patients a median of approximately 93 days after diagnosis, with a range of about 35 to 180 days. Broader findings and caveats from the paper: Only a relatively small number of convalescent patients were included in the study, and early timepoints following natural infection were not analyzed. In convalescent patients, a median roughly 83% of post-vaccine SARS-CoV-2-reactive clones were detected only after vaccination, and vaccine-specific priming was suggested by this finding. Although the median number of SARS-CoV-2-reactive clonotypes went up from 21 after infection to some 37 after vaccination, the increase was not significant. Of the vaccine-specific clones in convalescent patients, 304 of 307, or nearly all, reacted only to SARS-CoV-2 spike and did not cross-react with common cold coronaviruses.

Deletion took 5 bases off V and 4 bases off J, with a span of 9 bases between the germline ends. Measured from the cysteine to the phenylalanine, the CDR3 is 13 residues long. The sequence is cut down to CDR3 DNA, 39 bases in frame from base 1. From a lookup of the germline V gene, CDR1 and CDR2 are MNHNS and SASEGT. The V gene is TRBV6-1 and the J gene is TRBJ2-1, with no confidently assigned D gene. Sequenced input: CD4+ T cells from blood, cultured in vitro. This receptor was obtained from a human donor who had recovered from COVID-19. The CDR3 region has the sequence CASSPGPYNEQFF. The sequence in DNA is TGTGCCAGCAGTCCTGGCCCGTACAATGAGCAGTTCTTC.